Below are 22 T cell receptor beta chains sequenced from a single sample in a study of shared clonotypes between healthy human individuals. Data came from immunoSEQ multiplex PCR; TCRdb stores just in-frame clones and leaves some out. The sample lists about 2.5 million clones, about 90% seen once, with 0.37% in the top ten. The sequenced material came from naive CD4+ T cells from PBMCs. The subset is: CD45RA+ positively selected. The source is a man between 18 and 35 years old in good health. Some clones in this sample may be carry-over from other donors' samples.

CDR3 coding DNA: TGCGCCAGCAGCCAACAGCACGCCGGCCATCAGCCCCAGCATTTT. This translates into CASSQQHAGHQPQHF. The chain combines TRBV4-1 with TRBJ1-5; D unresolved. Looked up from germline, CDR1 is MGHRA and CDR2 is YSYEKL. Trimming removed 2 bases from V and 5 bases from J, with 13 bases in between. CDR3 length equals 15 residues.

With regard to this clone: The sample holds other DNA sequences that translate to the same CDR3. The rearrangement uses TRBV5-1 and TRBJ2-6; unclear D gene. The CDR3 runs 14 residues. The germline V and J ends were trimmed by 0 bases and 4 bases, with 5 bases remaining between them. CDR1 and CDR2 from the germline V gene are SGHRS and YFSETQ. CDR3 nucleotides: TGCGCCAGCAGCTTGGAGGCGGGGGCCAACGTCCTGACTTTC. Translation gives CASSLEAGANVLTF.

The V call is TRBV5-1, the J call TRBJ1-2, with D possibly TRBD1 on 5 matching bases. Per the germline V gene, CDR1 is SGHRS and CDR2 is YFSETQ. This CDR3 is built from 15 residues. V lost 3 bases, J lost 0 bases, and 12 bases lay in between. CDR3: CASSSGTAANYGYTF. CDR3 in DNA: TGCGCCAGCAGCTCCGGGACGGCAGCTAACTATGGCTACACCTTC.

The genes are TRBV10-3 and TRBJ2-7, with 8 bases fitting TRBD2. This CDR3 spans 15 amino acids. Germline V gene lookup returns CDR1 ENHRY and CDR2 SYGVKD. V lost 6 bases to trimming and J lost 4 bases; unmatched junction nucleotides: 11. CDR3 DNA sequence: TGTGCCATCAGCCCCGGGTTAGCGGGAACGTACGAGCAGTACTTC. Its protein product is CAISPGLAGTYEQYF.

This chain uses TRBV4-1 with TRBJ2-1, with 10 bases matching TRBD2. The germline V gene encodes CDR1 MGHRA and CDR2 YSYEKL. The CDR3 consists of 18 residues. V gave up 1 base and J gave up 4 bases; unmatched junction bases: 10. In DNA, the CDR3 is TGCGCCAGCAGCCAAGTGAAGCGGGAGGGCCCTCGGTACAATGAGCAGTTCTTC. Protein sequence: CASSQVKREGPRYNEQFF.

This rearrangement joins TRBV7-9 to TRBJ1-3; D ambiguous. The V end lost 6 bases, the J end lost 0 bases, and 6 bases lay between the germline ends. The germline CDR1 and CDR2 sequences are SEHNR and FQNEAQ (reference sequence). The CDR3 spans 13 residues. The CDR3 region has the DNA TGTGCCAGCAGTATGGTCTCTGGAAACACCATATATTTT. Translating gives CASSMVSGNTIYF.

The chain combines TRBV27 with TRBJ2-5; TRBD2 aligns across 9 bases. The V and J ends lost 3 bases and 4 bases, in that order; junction bases with no gene match: 12. Germline CDR1 is MNHEY and CDR2 is SMNVEV (reference sequence). The CDR3 spans 17 residues. CDR3 sequence: CASSFSAGGTSRETQYF. CDR3 bases: TGTGCCAGCAGTTTCAGCGCGGGAGGGACTTCGCGAGAGACCCAGTACTTC.

The V call is TRBV28, the J call TRBJ1-4; no definite D call. V was pared by 7 bases and J by 4 bases, with 10 bases between. This CDR3 is 13 amino acids long. Germline CDR1 is MDHEN and CDR2 is SYDVKM. CDR3 loop: CASTSSLNEKLFF. CDR3 sequence (DNA): TGTGCCAGCACCTCCAGCCTTAATGAAAAACTGTTTTTT.

This rearrangement joins TRBV19 to TRBJ2-5, with D possibly being TRBD2 (5 bases). V was pared by 1 base and J by 4 bases, with 13 bases between. The CDR3 has 15 amino acids. Germline V gene lookup returns CDR1 LNHDA and CDR2 SQIVND (reference sequence). The CDR3 DNA follows: TGTGCCAGTAGTATAGGGTCCGGGGTGGCAGAGACCCAGTACTTC. As protein: CASSIGSGVAETQYF.

This chain links TRBV7-9 with TRBJ2-2, with D unresolved. This CDR3 is built from 14 residues. Per the germline V gene, CDR1 is SEHNR and CDR2 is FQNEAQ (reference sequence). V was trimmed by 5 bases and J by 6 bases, leaving 13 bases between them. For the CDR3, the DNA is TGTGCCAGCAGCCCCTCGATGGTCCCCGGGGAGCTGTTTTTT. Translated: CASSPSMVPGELFF. The full variable domain, its missing parts supplied by reference TRBV7-9 and TRBJ2-2, is DTGVSQNPRHKITKRGQNVTFRCDPISEHNRLYWYRQTLGQGPEFLTYFQNEAQLEKSRLLSDRFSAERPKGSFSTLEIQRTEQGDSAMYLCASSPSMVPGELFFGEGSRLTVL.

The chain links TRBV7-2 to TRBJ2-7; D is possibly TRBD2 (5 bases). The CDR3 covers 12 residues. V shed 2 bases and J shed 6 bases, with 8 bases lying between them. Per the germline V gene, CDR1 is SGHTA and CDR2 is FQGNSA. CDR3: CASSLLDFEQYF. The CDR3 DNA reads TGTGCCAGCAGCTTACTGGACTTCGAGCAGTACTTC.

This rearrangement joins TRBV15 to TRBJ2-1, with a possible D match to TRBD2 (6 bases). The V gene lost 4 bases and the J gene lost 9 bases, with 19 bases spanning the gap. This CDR3 region has 15 residues. Germline CDR1 LNHNV, CDR2 YYDKDF (reference sequence). The DNA for the CDR3 is TGTGCCACCAGCACCATGGTGGAGGGCTCGGGTGAGCAGTTCTTC. Amino acids: CATSTMVEGSGEQFF.

The chain employs TRBV15 and TRBJ2-1, with TRBD2 identical over 11 bases. The CDR3 loop spans 16 amino acids. With 5 bases clipped from V and 7 bases from J, the junction kept 10 bases outside the gene matches. Germline loops: CDR1 LNHNV, CDR2 YYDKDF (reference sequence). CDR3 protein: CATSDLAGGRWNEQFF. DNA for the CDR3: TGTGCCACCAGCGACTTAGCGGGAGGGCGGTGGAATGAGCAGTTCTTC.

Only one count was recorded for this clone. The chain joins TRBV28 to TRBJ1-4; D may be TRBD1 (5 bases). This CDR3 is 15 amino acids long. Per the germline V gene, CDR1 is MDHEN and CDR2 is SYDVKM. V gave up 5 bases and J gave up 8 bases, with 18 bases separating them. The CDR3 here is CASSPSTGTREKLFF. CDR3 DNA sequence: TGTGCCAGCAGTCCCTCTACCGGGACTCGAGAAAAACTGTTTTTT.

This rearrangement joins TRBV6-6 to TRBJ1-5; no definite D call. The CDR3 covers 13 residues. CDR1 MNHNY and CDR2 SVGAGI come from the germline V gene (reference sequence). The V end lost 6 bases, the J end lost 7 bases, and 13 bases lay between the germline ends. The CDR3 DNA sequence: TGTGCCAGCAGCCCGACTAGTGGACAGCCCCAGCATTTT. Translation: CASSPTSGQPQHF.

Points on this clone: At the DNA level, this CDR3 is encoded by other sequences in the same sample as well. The CDR3 spells CASSLRSNEQFF. For the CDR3, the DNA is TGTGCCAGCAGTTTACGCAGCAATGAGCAGTTCTTC. The chain links TRBV28 to TRBJ2-1; no reliable D call. In germline, CDR1 is MDHEN, CDR2 SYDVKM. This CDR3 comprises 12 residues. V shed 2 bases and J shed 6 bases, with 5 bases lying between them.

This clone was seen just once. This rearrangement joins TRBV6-1 to TRBJ2-7, with 9 nucleotides matching TRBD2. Germline V gene sequence: CDR1 MNHNS, CDR2 SASEGT. Trimming cost V 1 base and J 3 bases; bases outside gene matches: 10. This CDR3 is built from 17 residues. The CDR3 DNA reads TGTGCCAGCAGTGAAGGTAGCGGGAGATTCCCCTACTACGAGCAGTACTTC. Translation gives CASSEGSGRFPYYEQYF.

About this clone: Other DNA sequences in the sample encode the same CDR3. V and J are TRBV2 and TRBJ2-7; D unclear. CDR1 and CDR2 (germline): SNHLY, FYNNEI. The V gene lost 6 bases and the J gene lost 0 bases, with 12 bases spanning the gap. The CDR3 contains 14 residues. CDR3 region: CASRASGSSYEQYF. CDR3 coding DNA: TGTGCCAGCAGAGCCTCCGGGTCCTCCTACGAGCAGTACTTC.

This chain links TRBV10-3 with TRBJ2-2; the D gene is possibly TRBD2 (5 bases). V shed 4 bases and J shed 6 bases, with 15 bases lying between them. CDR3 length equals 15 residues. CDR1 and CDR2 from the germline V gene are ENHRY and SYGVKD. The CDR3 DNA is TGTGCCATCAGTGCTTACGGGGTGGGCGCCGGGGAGCTGTTTTTT. It codes for CAISAYGVGAGELFF.

The chain links TRBV7-2 to TRBJ1-2; D is perhaps TRBD1 (6 bases). The V and J ends lost 5 bases and 4 bases respectively, with 14 bases between them. The CDR3 runs 14 residues. CDR1 SGHTA and CDR2 FQGNSA come from the germline V gene. The CDR3 loop reads CASSVIGQLYGYTF. Written as DNA, the CDR3 is TGTGCCAGCAGCGTAATTGGACAGCTCTATGGCTACACCTTC.

This sequence joins TRBV7-3 and TRBJ1-1; 9 bases line up with TRBD1. The length of the CDR3 is 14 residues. CDR1 and CDR2 (germline): SGHTA, FQGTGA. With V trimmed by 6 bases and J by 7 bases, 9 bases remained unmatched. CDR3: CASSRTGGEIEAFF. The CDR3 coding sequence is TGTGCCAGCAGTCGAACAGGGGGCGAGATTGAAGCTTTCTTT.

J is TRBJ2-3 and V is TRBV5-8; 10 bases align to TRBD2. CDR3 size: 15 residues. Looked up from germline, CDR1 is SGHTS and CDR2 is YDEGEE. The V gene end was trimmed by 4 bases and the J gene end by 4 bases; junction bases not matched to a gene: 6. CDR3 in DNA: TGTGCCAGCAGCCAGGGGCTAGCGGGAGCAGATACGCAGTATTTT. Translating it yields CASSQGLAGADTQYF.